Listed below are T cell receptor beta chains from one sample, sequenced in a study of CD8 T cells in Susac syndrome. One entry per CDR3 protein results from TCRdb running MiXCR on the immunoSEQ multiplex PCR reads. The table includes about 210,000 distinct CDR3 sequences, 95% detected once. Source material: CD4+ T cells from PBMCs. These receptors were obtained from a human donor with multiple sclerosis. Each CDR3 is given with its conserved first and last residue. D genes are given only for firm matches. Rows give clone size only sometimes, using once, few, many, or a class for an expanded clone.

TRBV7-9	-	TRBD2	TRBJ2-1	TGTGCCAGCAGCCCCGGACTAGCGGCACGAAATGAGCAGTTCTTC	CASSPGLAARNEQFF
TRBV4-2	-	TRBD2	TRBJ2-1	TGTGCCAGCAGCCAAGGGACTAGCGGTCACAATGAGCAGTTCTTC	CASSQGTSGHNEQFF
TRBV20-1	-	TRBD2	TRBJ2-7	TGCAGTGCTAGAGCCAACCCCCCCGGGAGGATCCTCTGGGAGCAGTACTTC	CSARANPPGRILWEQYF
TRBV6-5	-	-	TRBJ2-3	TGTGCCAGCAGTTACACGACTAGAGGAGATACGCAGTATTTT	CASSYTTRGDTQYF
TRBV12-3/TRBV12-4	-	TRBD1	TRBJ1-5	TGTGCCAGCAGTTTGACAGGGGGCTCTCAGCCCCAGCATTTT	CASSLTGGSQPQHF
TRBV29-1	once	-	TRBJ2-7	TGCAGCGCGGGGGCACTAACCTACGAGCAGTACTTC	CSAGALTYEQYF
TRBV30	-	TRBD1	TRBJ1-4	TGTGCCTGGAGCCGGACAGGGGTGCGTGAAAAACTGTTTTTT	CAWSRTGVREKLFF
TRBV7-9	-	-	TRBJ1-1	TGTGCCAGCAGCTCGGAACAGGGTGAAGCTTTCTTT	CASSSEQGEAFF
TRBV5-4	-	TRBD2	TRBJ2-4	TGTGCCAGCAGCCCCGGGGGGGGTGTGGACATTCAGTACTTC	CASSPGGGVDIQYF
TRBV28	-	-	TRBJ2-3	TGTGCCAGCGTCTGGGCAGCCACAGATACGCAGTATTTT	CASVWAATDTQYF
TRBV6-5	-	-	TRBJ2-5	TGTGCCAGCAGTACCCGGGACATACAAGAGACCCAGTACTTC	CASSTRDIQETQYF
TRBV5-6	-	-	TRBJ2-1	TGTGCCAGCAGCTTTCCGTGGCACAATGAGCAGTTCTTC	CASSFPWHNEQFF
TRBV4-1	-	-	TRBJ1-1	TGCGCCAGCAGGGGACATCGGGACACTGAAGCTTTCTTT	CASRGHRDTEAFF
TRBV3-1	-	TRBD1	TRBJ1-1	TGTGCCAGCAGCCATGGGACAGGATTAATGAACACTGAAGCTTTCTTT	CASSHGTGLMNTEAFF
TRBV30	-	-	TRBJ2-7	TGTGCCTGGAGTCCCGGGACAAACTACGAGCAGTACTTC	CAWSPGTNYEQYF
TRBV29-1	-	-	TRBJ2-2	TGCAGCGCCGAGGCAGGGGCCAACACCGGGGAGCTGTTTTTT	CSAEAGANTGELFF
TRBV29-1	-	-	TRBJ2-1	TGCAGCGTTGCCGCCTCCTACAATGAGCAGTTCTTC	CSVAASYNEQFF
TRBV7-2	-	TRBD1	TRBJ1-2	TGTGCCAGCAGCAATCCTGCAGGGGGCGCATATGGCTACACCTTC	CASSNPAGGAYGYTF
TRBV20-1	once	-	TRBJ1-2	TGCAGTGCTAGAGATATTAGACAGGCGGTAACTGGTGGCTACACCTTC	CSARDIRQAVTGGYTF
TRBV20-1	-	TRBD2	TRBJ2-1	TGCAGTGCTAGTGGGGGACTAGCGCATAAAAGGGATGAGCAGTTCTTC	CSASGGLAHKRDEQFF
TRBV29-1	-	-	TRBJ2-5	TGCAGCGTTGACTCGGGACGGAAAAAAGAGACCCAGTACTTC	CSVDSGRKKETQYF
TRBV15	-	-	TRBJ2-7	TGTGCCACCAGCTCATCCAGGGGCCGACTAGCTGGGGCTATCTACGAGCAGTACTTC	CATSSSRGRLAGAIYEQYF
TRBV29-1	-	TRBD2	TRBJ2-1	TGCAGCGTTGAAGGGGGGACCGGACTAGCTTTCGAGCAGTTCTTC	CSVEGGTGLAFEQFF
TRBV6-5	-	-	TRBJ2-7	TGTGCCAGCAGTTACTCCTCCACAGACTCCTACGAGCAGTACTTC	CASSYSSTDSYEQYF
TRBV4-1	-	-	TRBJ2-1	TGCGCCAGCATGCACATTGGGGTCGACAATGAGCAGTTCTTC	CASMHIGVDNEQFF
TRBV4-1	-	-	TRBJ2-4	TGCGCCAGCAGCCAAAATTCGACAGTAGCCAAAAACATTCAGTACTTC	CASSQNSTVAKNIQYF
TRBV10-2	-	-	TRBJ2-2	TGCGCCAGCAGTGAGCGGGAGAGGGGCACCGGGGAGCTGTTTTTT	CASSERERGTGELFF
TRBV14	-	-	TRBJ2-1	TGTGCCAGCAGCCAAGCGGGGCGGGAACAGTTCTTC	CASSQAGREQFF
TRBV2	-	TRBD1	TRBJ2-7	TGTGCCAGCAGCCGGCGGACAGGGGGGCAAAACGAGCAGTACTTC	CASSRRTGGQNEQYF
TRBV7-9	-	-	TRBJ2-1	TGTGCCACCGTGAAGAGCTCCTACAATGAGCAGTTCTTC	CATVKSSYNEQFF
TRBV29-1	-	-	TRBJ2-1	TGCAGCGTTGAGGTACCAGGGAGGTACAATGAGCAGTTCTTC	CSVEVPGRYNEQFF
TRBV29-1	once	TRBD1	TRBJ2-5	TGCAGCGCACTGACAGGGAGAGGTGAGACCCAGTACTTC	CSALTGRGETQYF
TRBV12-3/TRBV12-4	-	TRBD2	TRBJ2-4	TGTGCCAGCAGCCAAGGGACTAGCGGAGCCAAAAACATTCAGTACTTC	CASSQGTSGAKNIQYF
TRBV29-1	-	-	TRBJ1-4	TGCAGCGTTGGTGGAACAGGTGGTGAAAAACTGTTTTTT	CSVGGTGGEKLFF
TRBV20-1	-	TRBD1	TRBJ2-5	TGCAGTGCTAGGCACGGGACAGGCCTTCAAGAGACCCAGTACTTC	CSARHGTGLQETQYF
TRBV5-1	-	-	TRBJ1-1	TGCGCCAGCAGCCCAAGGACACAAAACACTGAAGCTTTCTTT	CASSPRTQNTEAFF
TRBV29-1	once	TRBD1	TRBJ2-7	TGCAGCGTTGGTATGGACAGGGAAGAGCAGTACTTC	CSVGMDREEQYF
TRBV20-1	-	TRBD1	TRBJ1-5	TGCAGTGGCGCCGGGACAGGGGTTTTTAAGCCCCAGCATTTT	CSGAGTGVFKPQHF
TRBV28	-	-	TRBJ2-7	TGTGCCAGCAGTTTATCGGGTGCGGGACACCACTACGAGCAGTACTTC	CASSLSGAGHHYEQYF
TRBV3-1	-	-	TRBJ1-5	TGTGCCAGCAGCCAAGATGCTGGGCAGCCCCAGCATTTT	CASSQDAGQPQHF
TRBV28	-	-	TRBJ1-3	TGTGCCAGCAGCTACCCATGGATCAGGGATAATACTGGAAACACCATATATTTT	CASSYPWIRDNTGNTIYF
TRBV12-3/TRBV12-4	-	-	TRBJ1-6	TGTGCCAGCAGTTCCCAGAATTCACCCCTCCACTTT	CASSSQNSPLHF
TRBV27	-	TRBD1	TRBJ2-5	TGTGCCAGCAGTTTAAACTCCGGACAGGGAGGGACCCAGTACTTC	CASSLNSGQGGTQYF
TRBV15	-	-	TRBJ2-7	TGTGCCACCAGCTTGTCAAGCGGAGGAACCTACGAGCAGTACTTC	CATSLSSGGTYEQYF
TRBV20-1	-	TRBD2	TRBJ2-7	TGCAGTGCTAAAAAAGGACTAGCGGGGGCCGAGCAGTACTTC	CSAKKGLAGAEQYF
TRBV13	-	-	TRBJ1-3	TGTGCCAGCAGCTTCGGACTTTCTGGAAACACCATATATTTT	CASSFGLSGNTIYF
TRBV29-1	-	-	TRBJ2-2	TGCAGCGTTGGGTATCCCGACACCGGGGAGCTGTTTTTT	CSVGYPDTGELFF
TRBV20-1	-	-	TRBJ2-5	TGCAGTGCGCACCCGATTGTTAGAGAGACCCAGTACTTC	CSAHPIVRETQYF
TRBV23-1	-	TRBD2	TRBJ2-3	TGCGCCAGCAGTCGGGGGCTAGCGGGGGGTAGGGATACGCAGTATTTT	CASSRGLAGGRDTQYF